This T cell receptor beta chain was sequenced during a study of identical twins. As to this clonotype: Its cognate antigen is unknown.

Germline CDR1 is KGHDR and CDR2 is SFDVKD. The length of the CDR3 is 15 residues. The V segment lost 5 bases and the J segment 3 bases; nucleotides outside the gene matches: 5. A single record per CDR3 protein comes from TCRdb applying MiXCR to the 5' RACE reads. The sample lists about 100,000 distinct CDR3 sequences, 5.9% occurring once. General study results and limits: Model-predicted out-of-frame TCR alpha sharing fell below observed values in monozygotic twins. Abundant beta clonotypes from cord blood had fewer insertions, unlike memory repertoires, which showed none.

Sequenced input: memory T cells sorted from blood. The clonotype originates from a woman aged 45 to 65 in good health. V usage is TRBV24-1 and J usage is TRBJ2-7, with 11 bases aligning to TRBD1. The chain's CDR3 is CATSATGTGGYEQYF. CDR3 nucleotide sequence: TGTGCCACCAGTGCTACCGGGACAGGGGGCTACGAGCAGTACTTC.